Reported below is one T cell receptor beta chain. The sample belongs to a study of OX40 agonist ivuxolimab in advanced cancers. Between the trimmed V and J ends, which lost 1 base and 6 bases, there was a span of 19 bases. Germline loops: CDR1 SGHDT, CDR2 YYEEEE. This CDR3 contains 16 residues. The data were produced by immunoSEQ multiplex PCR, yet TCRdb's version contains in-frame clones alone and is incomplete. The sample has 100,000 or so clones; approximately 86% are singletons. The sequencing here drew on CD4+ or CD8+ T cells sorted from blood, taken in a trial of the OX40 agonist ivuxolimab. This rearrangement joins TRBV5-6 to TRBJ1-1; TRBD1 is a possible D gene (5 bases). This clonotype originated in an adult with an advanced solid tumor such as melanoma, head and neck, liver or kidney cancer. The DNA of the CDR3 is TGTGCCAGCAGCTTGTTGCGGGGACTCGGTGTGGCTGAAGCTTTCTTT. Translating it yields CASSLLRGLGVAEAFF.